This T cell receptor (beta chain) is drawn from a study of cytomegalovirus exposure and HLA in healthy donors. In regard to this clone: The antigen remains undetermined.

The data were produced by immunoSEQ multiplex PCR, yet TCRdb's version contains in-frame clones alone and is incomplete. The sample consists of about 48,000 clones, 88% of them appearing once. General study findings and limits: Usually a TCR sequence was rare, but some public TCRs were found in many donors. Reportedly, diagnosis of cytomegalovirus status by the classifier showed high specificity and sensitivity.

The CDR3 runs 14 residues. Trimming removed 7 bases at V and 6 bases at J, with 19 bases between. Germline CDR1 and CDR2: MNHEY and SMNVEV (reference sequence). This TCR derives from a woman under 40 in good health and CMV-seronegative. Sequencing was performed on PBMCs. The chain is built from TRBV27 and TRBJ2-7; the D gene is possibly TRBD1 (6 bases). The CDR3 spells CASTDRSVFPEQYF. CDR3 nucleotide sequence: TGTGCCAGCACCGACAGGTCTGTTTTCCCCGAGCAGTACTTC.